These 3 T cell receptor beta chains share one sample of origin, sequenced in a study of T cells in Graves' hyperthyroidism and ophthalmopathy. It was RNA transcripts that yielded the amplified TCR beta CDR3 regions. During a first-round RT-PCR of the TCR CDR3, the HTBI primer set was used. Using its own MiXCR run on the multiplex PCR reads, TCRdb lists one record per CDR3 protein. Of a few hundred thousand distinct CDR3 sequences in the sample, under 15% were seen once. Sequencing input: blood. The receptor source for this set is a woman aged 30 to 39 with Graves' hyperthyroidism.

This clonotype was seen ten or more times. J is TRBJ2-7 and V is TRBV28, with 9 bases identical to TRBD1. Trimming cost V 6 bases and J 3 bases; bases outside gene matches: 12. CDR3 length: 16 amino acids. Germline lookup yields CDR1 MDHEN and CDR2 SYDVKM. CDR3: CASRPTRADRGYEQYF. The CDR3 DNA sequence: TGTGCCAGCAGACCTACCCGGGCGGACAGGGGCTACGAGCAGTACTTC.

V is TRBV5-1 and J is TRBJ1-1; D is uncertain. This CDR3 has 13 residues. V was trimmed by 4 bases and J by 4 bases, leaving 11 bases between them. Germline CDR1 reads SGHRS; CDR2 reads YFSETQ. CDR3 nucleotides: TGCGCCAGCAGCCCCTACCCTGGCACTGAAGCTTTCTTT. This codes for CASSPYPGTEAFF.

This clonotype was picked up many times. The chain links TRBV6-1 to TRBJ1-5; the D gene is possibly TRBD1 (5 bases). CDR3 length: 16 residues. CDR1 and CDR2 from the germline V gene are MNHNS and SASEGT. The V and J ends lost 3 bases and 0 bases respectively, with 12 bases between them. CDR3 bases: TGTGCCAGCAGTGATTTTAACAGGAATAGCAATCAGCCCCAGCATTTT. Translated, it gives CASSDFNRNSNQPQHF.